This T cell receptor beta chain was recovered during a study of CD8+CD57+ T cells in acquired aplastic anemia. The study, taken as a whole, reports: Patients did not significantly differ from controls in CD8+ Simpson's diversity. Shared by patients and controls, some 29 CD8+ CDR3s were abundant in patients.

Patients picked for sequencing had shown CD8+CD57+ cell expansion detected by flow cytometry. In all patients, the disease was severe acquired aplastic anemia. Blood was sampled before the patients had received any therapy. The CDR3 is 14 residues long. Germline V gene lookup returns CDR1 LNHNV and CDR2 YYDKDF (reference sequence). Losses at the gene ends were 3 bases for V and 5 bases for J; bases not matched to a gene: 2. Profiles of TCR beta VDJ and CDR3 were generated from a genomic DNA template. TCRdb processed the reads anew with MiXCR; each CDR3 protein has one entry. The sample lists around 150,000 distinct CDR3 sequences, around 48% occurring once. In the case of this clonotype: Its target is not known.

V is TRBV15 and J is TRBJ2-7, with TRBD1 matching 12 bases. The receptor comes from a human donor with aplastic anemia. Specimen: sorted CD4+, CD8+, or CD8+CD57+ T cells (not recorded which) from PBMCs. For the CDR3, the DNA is TGTGCCACCAGCAGTGGGACAGGGGGCGACGAGCAGTACTTC. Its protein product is CATSSGTGGDEQYF.